This T cell receptor beta chain was sequenced for a study of cytomegalovirus exposure and HLA in healthy donors. General study results and limits: It was approximately 160 TCR beta chains that were listed as cytomegalovirus-associated.

The study drew the donors from its 120-subject validation cohort, separate from the approximately 700-subject first cohort. The CDR3 sequence is 12 residues long. Trimming took 0 bases from V and 8 from J, leaving 10 bases between them. In germline, CDR1 is GTSNPN, CDR2 SVGIG (reference sequence). Worth noting for this clone: Its antigen is not known.

TCRdb keeps only in-frame clones here, not all; method: immunoSEQ multiplex PCR. Of some 140,000 clones listed, 84% were seen once; the top ten hold under 1.5%. The chain couples TRBV30 to TRBJ1-2; D is unclear. Sequences were obtained from PBMCs. The sequence was obtained from a woman under 40 in good health and CMV-seronegative. The CDR3, as DNA: TGTGCCTGGAGTGTTCAGATTACGGGCTACACCTTC. Its protein is CAWSVQITGYTF.